This TCR beta chain was sequenced in a study of T-cell memory formation after mild COVID-19. MiXCR, run by TCRdb on the 5' RACE reads, gives a single entry per CDR3 protein. Among 300,000 to 400,000 distinct CDR3 sequences, more than 20% were seen once, and the ten largest hold approximately 12%. The CDR3 runs 14 residues. Per the germline V gene, CDR1 is MNHEY and CDR2 is SVGAGI. With 0 bases removed from V and 6 bases from J, the gap between germline ends came to 8 bases. V is TRBV6-5 and J is TRBJ2-2, with D uncertain. The TCR comes from an adult woman who had mild COVID-19 (a few samples of this study predate the infection). Cell type and time point are not known. Sequencing used PBMCs or a T cell subset sorted from them (not recorded which). The CDR3 sequence is CASSYSGAPGELFF. The CDR3 nucleotides read TGTGCCAGCAGTTACTCTGGAGCTCCCGGGGAGCTGTTTTTT.